This T cell receptor (beta chain) appears in the sequencing data of a study of tumor-infiltrating lymphocytes in primary liver carcinoma. Overall study context: Lesions, classed as T1-T3 N0M0, spanned about 4 to 10 cm across. Study-wide points: Reduced overlap was seen in tumor-adjacent and tumor-blood pairs versus tumor region pairs.

In regard to this clonotype: Its antigen remains unknown.

CDR1 and CDR2 from the germline V gene are SGHAT and FQNNGV. The V and J ends lost 1 base and 3 bases respectively, with 13 bases between them. The CDR3 covers 15 residues. Unsorted whole blood yielded blood RNA, and germline DNA was extracted as well. Starting from around 510 ng of total RNA, TCR beta cDNA was produced with a primer in the constant region. Slightly modified ARM-PCR, run as three nested multiplex PCR rounds, produced the TCR beta libraries. Rounds one and two of PCR, each of around 11 cycles, were primed with TRBV1-TRBV30 forward primers and a C-beta reverse primer. TCRdb reprocessed the multiplex PCR reads with MiXCR, giving one entry per CDR3 protein. The sample consists of more than 150,000 distinct CDR3 sequences, 50% to 75% of them appearing once.

This rearrangement joins TRBV11-2 to TRBJ2-7; D is unclear. Sequenced sample: peripheral blood. The origin of this receptor is a man aged 35-49 years with primary liver carcinoma and hepatitis B virus infection. CDR3 DNA sequence: TGTGCCAGCAGCTTAGGGTCTCTAGACTGCTACGAGCAGTACTTC. Translated, it gives CASSLGSLDCYEQYF.